The clone carrying this T cell receptor beta chain was observed at least ten times. The data belong to a study of glioma-infiltrating T cells. This CDR3 spans 15 amino acids. The trim removed 5 bases at V and 2 bases at J, leaving 5 bases unmatched. Germline V gene data show CDR1 as SGHTA and CDR2 as FQGTGA. TCR alpha and beta CDR3 regions were amplified from RNA using iRepertoire nested multiplex PCR. Each CDR3 protein is one row after TCRdb ran MiXCR on the multiplex PCR reads. The sample lists around 44,000 distinct CDR3 sequences, under 25% occurring once. V and J are TRBV7-3 and TRBJ1-3; 8 nucleotides line up with TRBD1. The clonotype originates from a human donor with low-grade glioma or glioblastoma, undergoing nonglioma brain surgery, or in good health (not recorded which). Sequenced: glioma tissue, nonneoplastic brain tissue, or PBMCs (not recorded which). As DNA, the CDR3 is TGTGCCAGCAGCGAGTGGACAGGGACTGGAAACACCATATATTTT. It codes for CASSEWTGTGNTIYF.